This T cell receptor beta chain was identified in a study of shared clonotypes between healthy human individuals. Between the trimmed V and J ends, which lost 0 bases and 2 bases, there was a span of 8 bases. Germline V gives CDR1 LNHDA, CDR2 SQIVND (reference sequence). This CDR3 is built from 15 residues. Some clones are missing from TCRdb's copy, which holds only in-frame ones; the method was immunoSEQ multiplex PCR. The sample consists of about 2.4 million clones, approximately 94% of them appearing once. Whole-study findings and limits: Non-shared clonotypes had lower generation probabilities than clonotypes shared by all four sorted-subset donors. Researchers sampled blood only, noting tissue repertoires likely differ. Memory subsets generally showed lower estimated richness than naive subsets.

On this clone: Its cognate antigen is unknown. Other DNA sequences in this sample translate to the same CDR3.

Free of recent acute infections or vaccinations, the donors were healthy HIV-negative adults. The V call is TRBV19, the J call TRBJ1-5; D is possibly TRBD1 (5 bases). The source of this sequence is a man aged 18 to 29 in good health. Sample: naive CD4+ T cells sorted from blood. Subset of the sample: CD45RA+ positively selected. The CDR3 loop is CASSIDRGRNQPQHF. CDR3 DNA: TGTGCCAGTAGTATAGACCGGGGCCGCAATCAGCCCCAGCATTTT.